This T cell receptor beta chain is from a study of blood T cell repertoires in COVID-19. Study summary: From the United States, Italy and Spain came samples of acute and convalescent COVID-19. PBMCs, B-cell-depleted T cells, or T cells were the source of the cDNA or gDNA that made up the material.

In germline, CDR1 is SGHNT, CDR2 YENEEA. The V gene end was trimmed by 5 bases and the J gene end by 0 bases; junction bases not matched to a gene: 10. The CDR3 totals 17 residues. Original data processing: Estimation of nucleated cell counts was performed using reference gene primer amplification. Some clones are missing from TCRdb's copy, which holds only in-frame ones; the method was immunoSEQ multiplex PCR. V, J and clone size reflect that table, while D and trimming were determined from the DNA. This repertoire shows 150,000 to 200,000 clones, roughly 90% found once; its top ten account for around 20%. This clone was counted a single time.

The source material was peripheral blood. The TCR originated in a man between 65 and 85 years old with active or convalescent COVID-19. The V call is TRBV11-3, the J call TRBJ2-1; 7 nucleotides agree with TRBD2. The CDR3 DNA reads TGTGCCAGCAGCCCCTGGGGGGGGGTGTCCTCCTACAATGAGCAGTTCTTC. Its protein product is CASSPWGGVSSYNEQFF.